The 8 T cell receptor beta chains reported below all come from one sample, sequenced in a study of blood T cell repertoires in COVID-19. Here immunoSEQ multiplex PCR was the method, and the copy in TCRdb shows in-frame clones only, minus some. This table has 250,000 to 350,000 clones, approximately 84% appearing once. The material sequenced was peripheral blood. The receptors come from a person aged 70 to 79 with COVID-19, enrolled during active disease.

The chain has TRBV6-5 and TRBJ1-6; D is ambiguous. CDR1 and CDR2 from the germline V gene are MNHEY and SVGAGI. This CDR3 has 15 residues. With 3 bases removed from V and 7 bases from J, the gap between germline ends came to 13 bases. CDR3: CASSYLQALNSPLHF. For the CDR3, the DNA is TGTGCCAGCAGTTATCTTCAGGCCCTGAATTCACCCCTCCACTTT.

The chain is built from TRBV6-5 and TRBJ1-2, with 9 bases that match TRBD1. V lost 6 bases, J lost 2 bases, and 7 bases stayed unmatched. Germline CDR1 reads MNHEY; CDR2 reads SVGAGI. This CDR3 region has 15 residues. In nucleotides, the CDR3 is TGTGCCAGCAGGGAGGGGACAGGGACCAACTATGGCTACACCTTC. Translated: CASREGTGTNYGYTF.

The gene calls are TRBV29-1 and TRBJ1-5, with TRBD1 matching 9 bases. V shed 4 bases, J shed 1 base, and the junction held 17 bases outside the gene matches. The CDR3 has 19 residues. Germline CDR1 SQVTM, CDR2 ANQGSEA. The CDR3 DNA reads TGCAGCGTTGGGTTGACCCGGACAGGGGCAAGTTGGAGCAATCAGCCCCAGCATTTT. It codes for CSVGLTRTGASWSNQPQHF.

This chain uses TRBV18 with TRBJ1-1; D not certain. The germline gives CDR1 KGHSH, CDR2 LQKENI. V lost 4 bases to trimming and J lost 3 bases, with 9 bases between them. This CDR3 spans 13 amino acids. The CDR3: CASSLDEDTEAFF. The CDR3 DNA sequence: TGTGCCAGCTCACTCGATGAGGACACTGAAGCTTTCTTT.

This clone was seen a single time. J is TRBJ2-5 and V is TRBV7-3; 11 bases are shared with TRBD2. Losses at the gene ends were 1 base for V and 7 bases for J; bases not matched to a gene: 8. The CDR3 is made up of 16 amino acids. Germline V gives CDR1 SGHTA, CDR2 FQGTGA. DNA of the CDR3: TGTGCCAGCAGCTTAATAGCGGGGGGGCCCGATTCGACCCAGTACTTC. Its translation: CASSLIAGGPDSTQYF.

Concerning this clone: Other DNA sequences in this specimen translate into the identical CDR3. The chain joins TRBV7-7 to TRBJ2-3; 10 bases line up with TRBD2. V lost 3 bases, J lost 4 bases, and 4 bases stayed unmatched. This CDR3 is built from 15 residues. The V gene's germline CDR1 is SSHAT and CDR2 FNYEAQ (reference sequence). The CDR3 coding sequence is TGTGCCAGCAGCTTGGGCCTAGCGGGGGCAGATACGCAGTATTTT. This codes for CASSLGLAGADTQYF.

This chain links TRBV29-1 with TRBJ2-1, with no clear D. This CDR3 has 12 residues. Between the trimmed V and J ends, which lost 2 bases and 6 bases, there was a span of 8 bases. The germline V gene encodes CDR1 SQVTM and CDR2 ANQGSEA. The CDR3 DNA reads TGCAGCGTTGAACCAAACAGCAATGAGCAGTTCTTC. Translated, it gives CSVEPNSNEQFF.

The CDR3 is CASSFGQNTGELFF. CDR3 bases: TGTGCCAGCAGCTTCGGACAGAACACCGGGGAGCTGTTTTTT. The V gene is TRBV7-7, the J gene TRBJ2-2; D is perhaps TRBD1 (5 bases). The germline V gene has CDR1 SSHAT and CDR2 FNYEAQ (reference sequence). Trimming cost V 3 bases and J 1 base, with 6 bases left between them. This CDR3 comprises 14 residues.